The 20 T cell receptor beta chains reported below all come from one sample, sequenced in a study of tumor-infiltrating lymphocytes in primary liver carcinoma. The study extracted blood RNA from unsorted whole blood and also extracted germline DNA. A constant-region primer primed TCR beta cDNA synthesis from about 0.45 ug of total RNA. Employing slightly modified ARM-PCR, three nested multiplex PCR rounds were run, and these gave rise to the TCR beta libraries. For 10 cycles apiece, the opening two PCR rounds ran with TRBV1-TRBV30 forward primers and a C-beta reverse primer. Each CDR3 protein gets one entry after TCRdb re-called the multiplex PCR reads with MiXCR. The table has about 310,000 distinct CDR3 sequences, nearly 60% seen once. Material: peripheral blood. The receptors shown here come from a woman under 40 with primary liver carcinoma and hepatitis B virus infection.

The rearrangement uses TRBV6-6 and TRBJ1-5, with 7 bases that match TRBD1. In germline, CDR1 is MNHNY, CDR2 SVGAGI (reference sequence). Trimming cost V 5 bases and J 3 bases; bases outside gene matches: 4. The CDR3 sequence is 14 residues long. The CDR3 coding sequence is TGTGCCAGCAGTAGGGGACAGTACAATCAGCCCCAGCATTTT. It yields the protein CASSRGQYNQPQHF.

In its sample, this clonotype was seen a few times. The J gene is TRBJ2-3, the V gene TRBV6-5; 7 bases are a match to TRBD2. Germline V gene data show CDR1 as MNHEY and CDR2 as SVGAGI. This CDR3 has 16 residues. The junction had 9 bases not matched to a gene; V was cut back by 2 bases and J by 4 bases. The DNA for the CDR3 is TGTGCCAGCAGTTACGGGAGGGAGCCCTTTCCAGATACGCAGTATTTT. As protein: CASSYGREPFPDTQYF.

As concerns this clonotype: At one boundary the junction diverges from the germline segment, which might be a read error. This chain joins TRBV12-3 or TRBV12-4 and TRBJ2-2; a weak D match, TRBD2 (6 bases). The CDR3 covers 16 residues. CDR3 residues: CASSLQRVANTGELVF. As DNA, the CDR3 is TGTGCCAGCAGTCTCCAGCGGGTCGCGAACACCGGGGAGCTGGTTTTT.

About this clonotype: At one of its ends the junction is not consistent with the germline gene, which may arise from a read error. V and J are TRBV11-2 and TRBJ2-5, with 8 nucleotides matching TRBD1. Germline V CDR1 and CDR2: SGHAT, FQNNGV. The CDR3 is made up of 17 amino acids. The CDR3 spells CARSLGWGTGLQETQYF. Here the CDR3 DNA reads TGTGCCAGAAGCTTAGGGTGGGGGACAGGACTACAAGAGACCCAGTACTTC.

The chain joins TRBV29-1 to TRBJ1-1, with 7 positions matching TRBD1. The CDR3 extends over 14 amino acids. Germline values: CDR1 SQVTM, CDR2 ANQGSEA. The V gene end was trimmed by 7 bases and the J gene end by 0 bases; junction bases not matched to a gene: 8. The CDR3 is CSAATGTVNTEAFF. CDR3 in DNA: TGCAGCGCTGCAACCGGGACAGTGAACACTGAAGCTTTCTTT.

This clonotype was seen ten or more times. This CDR3 is CASSYSGDNEQFF. CDR3 nucleotides: TGTGCCAGCAGTTACTCCGGAGACAATGAGCAGTTCTTC. The J gene is TRBJ2-1, the V gene TRBV6-2 or TRBV6-3; D unresolved. Germline V gene data show CDR1 as MNHEY and CDR2 as SVGEGT. Trimming pared 0 bases from V and 5 bases from J, leaving 5 bases between. This CDR3 contains 13 residues.

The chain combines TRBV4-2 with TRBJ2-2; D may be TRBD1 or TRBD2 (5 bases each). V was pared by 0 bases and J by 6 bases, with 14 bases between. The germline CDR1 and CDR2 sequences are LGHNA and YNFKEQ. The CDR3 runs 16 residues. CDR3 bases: TGTGCCAGCAGCCAAGAATTGAGGTTGGGGGCCGGGGAGCTGTTTTTT. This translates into CASSQELRLGAGELFF.

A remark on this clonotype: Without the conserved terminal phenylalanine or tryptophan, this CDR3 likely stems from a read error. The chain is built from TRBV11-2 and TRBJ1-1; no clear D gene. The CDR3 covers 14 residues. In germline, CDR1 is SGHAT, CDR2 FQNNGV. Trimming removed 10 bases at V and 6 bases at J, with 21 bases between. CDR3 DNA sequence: TGTGCCATCAGTTTAGAGTGGGGTGGGGCTGAAGCTTTCCTT. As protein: CAISLEWGGAEAFL.

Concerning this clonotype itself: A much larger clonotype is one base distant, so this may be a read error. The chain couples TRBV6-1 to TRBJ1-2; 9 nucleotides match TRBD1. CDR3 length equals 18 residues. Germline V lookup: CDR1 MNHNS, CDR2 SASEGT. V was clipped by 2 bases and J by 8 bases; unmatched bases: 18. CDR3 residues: CASSETLRGQGVFRGYTF. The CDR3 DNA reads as TGTGCCAGCAGTGAAACGCTGAGGGGACAGGGAGTATTCAGGGGCTACACCTTC.

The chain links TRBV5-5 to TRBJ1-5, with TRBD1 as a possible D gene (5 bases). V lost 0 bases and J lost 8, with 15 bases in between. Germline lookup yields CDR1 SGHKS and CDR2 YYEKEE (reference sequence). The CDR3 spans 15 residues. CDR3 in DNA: TGTGCCAGCAGCTTGGGGCAGGGCCAAAATAAGCCCCAGCATTTT. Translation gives CASSLGQGQNKPQHF.

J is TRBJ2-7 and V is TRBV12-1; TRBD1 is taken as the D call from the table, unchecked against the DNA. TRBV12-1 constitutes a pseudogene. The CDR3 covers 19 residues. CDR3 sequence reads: CANPRERGPASGLSYEQYF. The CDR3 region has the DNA TGTGCCAACCCCCGGGAGAGGGGGCCGGCTAGCGGGCTTTCCTACGAGCAGTACTTC.

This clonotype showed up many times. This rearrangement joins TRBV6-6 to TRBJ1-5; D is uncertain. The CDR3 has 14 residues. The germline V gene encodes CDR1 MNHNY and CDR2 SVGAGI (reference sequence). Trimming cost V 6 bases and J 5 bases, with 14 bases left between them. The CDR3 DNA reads TGTGCCAGCAGGCATGGGCGGGGTTATCAGCCCCAGCATTTT. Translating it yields CASRHGRGYQPQHF.

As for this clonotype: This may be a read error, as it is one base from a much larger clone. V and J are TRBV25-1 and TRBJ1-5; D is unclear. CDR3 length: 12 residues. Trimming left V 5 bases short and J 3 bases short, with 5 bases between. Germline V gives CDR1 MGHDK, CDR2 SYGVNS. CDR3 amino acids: CASSSHNQPQHF. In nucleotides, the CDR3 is TGTGCCAGCAGTTCCCACAATCAGCCCCAGCATTTT.

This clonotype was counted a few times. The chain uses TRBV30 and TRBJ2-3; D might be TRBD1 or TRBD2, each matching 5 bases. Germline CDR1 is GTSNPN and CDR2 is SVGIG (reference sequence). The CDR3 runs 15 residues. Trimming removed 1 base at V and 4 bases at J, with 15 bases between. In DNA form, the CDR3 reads TGTGCCTGGAGTGAGAACATGGGGCGGGCAGATACGCAGTATTTT. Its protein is CAWSENMGRADTQYF.

The CDR3 DNA follows: TGTGCCAGCAGCATAGTATCAGGGGGGCCGAGCACAGATACGAAATATTTT. It codes for CASSIVSGGPSTDTKYF. The J gene is TRBJ2-3, the V gene TRBV11-2; D may be TRBD1 (7 bases). CDR1 is SGHAT and CDR2 is FQNNGV in the germline V gene. V was shortened by 5 bases and J by 15 bases, with 33 bases between the two germline ends. This CDR3 region has 17 residues.

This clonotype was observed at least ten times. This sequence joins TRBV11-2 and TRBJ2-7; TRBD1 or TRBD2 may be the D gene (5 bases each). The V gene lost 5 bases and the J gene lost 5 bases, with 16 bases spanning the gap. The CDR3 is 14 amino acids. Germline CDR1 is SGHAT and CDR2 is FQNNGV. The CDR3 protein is CASSPGTPNHEQYF. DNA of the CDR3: TGTGCCAGCAGCCCCGGGACCCCCAACCACGAGCAGTACTTC.

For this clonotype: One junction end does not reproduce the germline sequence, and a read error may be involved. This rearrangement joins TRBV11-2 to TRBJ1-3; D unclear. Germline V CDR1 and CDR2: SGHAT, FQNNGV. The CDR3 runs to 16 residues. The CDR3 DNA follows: TGTGCCGGCAGCTTAGGAGTGGGATTCTCTGGAAACACCATATATTTT. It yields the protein CAGSLGVGFSGNTIYF. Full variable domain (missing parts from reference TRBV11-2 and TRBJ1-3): EAGVAQSPRYKIIEKRQSVAFWCNPISGHATLYWYQQILGQGPKLLIQFQNNGVVDDSQLPKDRFSAERLKGVDSTLKIQPAKLEDSAVYLCAGSLGVGFSGNTIYFGEGSWLTVV.

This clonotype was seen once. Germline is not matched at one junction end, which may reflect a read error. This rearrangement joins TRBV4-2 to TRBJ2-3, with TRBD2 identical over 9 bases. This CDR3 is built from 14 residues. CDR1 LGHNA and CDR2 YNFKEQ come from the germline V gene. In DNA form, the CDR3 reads TGTGTCAGCACCCAAAGCGGGAGGACAGATACGCAGTATTTT. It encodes CVSTQSGRTDTQYF.

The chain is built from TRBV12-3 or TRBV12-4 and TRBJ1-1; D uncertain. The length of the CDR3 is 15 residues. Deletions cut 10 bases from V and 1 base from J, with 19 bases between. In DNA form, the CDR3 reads TGTGCCACCAAAGAGGGCCCCGCGTGGAACACTGAAGCTTTCTTT. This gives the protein CATKEGPAWNTEAFF.

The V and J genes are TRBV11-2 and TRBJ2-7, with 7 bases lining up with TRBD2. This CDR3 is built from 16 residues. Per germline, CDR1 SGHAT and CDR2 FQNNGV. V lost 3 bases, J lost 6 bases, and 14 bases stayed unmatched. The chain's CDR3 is CASSFLDRDPGGEQYF. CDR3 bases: TGTGCCAGCAGCTTCCTTGATAGGGACCCGGGAGGCGAGCAGTACTTC.